These 3 T cell receptor beta chains share one sample of origin, sequenced in a study of shared clonotypes between healthy human individuals. TCRdb's table, derived via immunoSEQ multiplex PCR, lists solely in-frame clones and lacks some. This sample has 2 million to 3 million clones, with approximately 94% found just once. Sequenced: naive CD4+ T cells from PBMCs. Described subset: CD45RA+ positively selected. All receptors come from a man aged 18-30 years in good health. Some clones in this sample may be carry-over from other donors' samples.

V and J are TRBV5-1 and TRBJ1-1, with D unresolved. The V gene lost 3 bases and the J gene lost 0 bases, with 12 bases spanning the gap. Per germline, CDR1 SGHRS and CDR2 YFSETQ. The CDR3 spans 15 residues. The CDR3 protein is CASSSRRHLNTEAFF. The CDR3 DNA sequence: TGCGCCAGCAGCTCAAGACGGCACTTGAACACTGAAGCTTTCTTT.

V and J are TRBV25-1 and TRBJ2-5; 7 bases are shared with TRBD2. Trimming at V came to 3 bases and at J to 4 bases, leaving 11 bases not matched to a gene. This CDR3 spans 16 amino acids. Germline lookup yields CDR1 MGHDK and CDR2 SYGVNS. This CDR3 is CASSELGLTTGETQYF. CDR3 nucleotide sequence: TGTGCCAGCAGTGAGTTGGGACTAACCACGGGAGAGACCCAGTACTTC.

The DNA of the CDR3 is TGTGCCAGCAGCTTAGATTCCGGACAACGAAAACCCCCCGAGCAGTACTTC. Translation gives CASSLDSGQRKPPEQYF. This rearrangement joins TRBV7-2 to TRBJ2-7; a possible D gene is TRBD1 (5 bases). V lost 1 base, J lost 6 bases, and 22 bases lay in between. This CDR3 has 17 residues. In germline, CDR1 is SGHTA, CDR2 FQGNSA.